A selection of T cell receptor beta chains follows, all from one sample in a study of T cell clonotyping in hematopoietic cell transplantation. Profiled with immunoSEQ multiplex PCR; TCRdb holds only in-frame clones, not every one. Of thousands of clones in the sample, about 94% were seen once. This specimen consisted of peripheral blood mononuclear cells, obtained 30 days after allogeneic stem cell transplant. These receptors originate from a male patient aged 70-79 years who had an allogeneic stem cell transplant from an unrelated donor, so T cells may come from the graft donor. Some clones in this sample may be carry-over from other donors' samples. Each CDR3 is given with its conserved first and last residue. A D gene is named only where the DNA matches it firmly. Clone size is not always given. Where it is, it says once, few, many or a class for expanded clones.

>TRBJ2-1|TRBD2|NA|TRBV15
CATSRDPTSGRRNEQFF
TGTGCCACCAGCAGAGATCCGACTAGCGGGAGAAGAAATGAGCAGTTCTTC
>TRBJ2-6|NA|few|TRBV5-4
CASSSITSPSGANVLTF
TGTGCCAGCAGCTCGATAACTAGCCCATCTGGGGCCAACGTCCTGACTTTC
>TRBJ1-2|NA|NA|TRBV29-1
CSVEAGGGYTF
TGCAGCGTTGAAGCTGGGGGTGGCTACACCTTC
>TRBJ2-7|TRBD2|NA|TRBV28
CASSSQGSGKAYEQYF
TGTGCCAGCAGTTCCCAGGGTAGCGGGAAGGCCTACGAGCAGTACTTC
>TRBJ2-4|NA|once|TRBV27
CASSLTDTGNIQYF
TGTGCCAGCAGTTTAACGGACACCGGAAACATTCAGTACTTC
>TRBJ2-5|NA|NA|TRBV28
CASSSPGTYVQETQYF
TGTGCCAGCAGTTCTCCGGGGACGTATGTACAAGAGACCCAGTACTTC
>TRBJ2-6|NA|NA|TRBV6-6
CASSYSGDSGANVLTF
TGTGCCAGCAGTTACTCTGGGGATTCTGGGGCCAACGTCCTGACTTTC
>TRBJ2-3|NA|NA|TRBV11-3
CASSLYLGDTQYF
TGTGCCAGCAGCCTGTACTTGGGGGATACGCAGTATTTT
>TRBJ2-3|NA|NA|TRBV6-5
CASSRGGRAPDTQYF
TGTGCCAGCAGCCGAGGGGGGAGGGCCCCAGATACGCAGTATTTT
>TRBJ2-1|NA|once|TRBV30
CAWSDLGAGSLFF
TGTGCCTGGAGTGATTTGGGGGCCGGATCTCTGTTCTTC